This T cell receptor beta chain was captured in a study of blood T cell repertoires in COVID-19. Assay used: immunoSEQ multiplex PCR; TCRdb lists only in-frame clones, some missing. The data hold around 86,000 clones, with 87% observed a single time. Trimming pared 0 bases from V and 4 bases from J, leaving 13 bases between. This CDR3 region has 15 residues. Germline lookup yields CDR1 MGHRA and CDR2 YSYEKL. The chain carries TRBV4-1 and TRBJ2-7, with a weak D call TRBD1 (6 bases). The material sequenced was peripheral blood. The TCR originated in a human donor with acute or convalescent COVID-19. The donor label of this sample is uncertain. The CDR3 region is CASSQDATGWYEQYF. The CDR3 DNA reads as TGCGCCAGCAGCCAAGATGCGACAGGATGGTACGAGCAGTACTTC.